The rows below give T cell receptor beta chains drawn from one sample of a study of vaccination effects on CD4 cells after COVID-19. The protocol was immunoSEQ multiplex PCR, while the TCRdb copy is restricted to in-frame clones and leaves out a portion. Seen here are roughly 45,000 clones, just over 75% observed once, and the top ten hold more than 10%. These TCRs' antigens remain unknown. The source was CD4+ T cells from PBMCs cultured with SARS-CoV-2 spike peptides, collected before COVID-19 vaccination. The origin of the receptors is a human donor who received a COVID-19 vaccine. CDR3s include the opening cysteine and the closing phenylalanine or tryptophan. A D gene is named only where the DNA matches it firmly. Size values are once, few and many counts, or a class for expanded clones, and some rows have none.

CDR3: CASSILTSGENGELFF
DNA: TGTGCCAGTAGTATACTAACTAGCGGGGAGAACGGGGAGCTGTTTTTT
J: TRBJ2-2
size: few
V: TRBV19
D: TRBD2

CDR3: CASNSGVVTGELFF
DNA: TGTGCCAGCAACTCAGGGGTCGTGACCGGGGAGCTGTTTTTT
J: TRBJ2-2
size: -
V: TRBV27
D: -

CDR3: CASSPTGSVPEAFF
DNA: TGTGCCAGCAGCCCGACAGGGTCGGTCCCTGAAGCTTTCTTT
J: TRBJ1-1
size: once
V: TRBV28
D: TRBD1

CDR3: CASSLDRREAFF
DNA: TGTGCCAGCAGTTTAGATAGGCGAGAAGCTTTCTTT
J: TRBJ1-1
size: few
V: TRBV12-3/TRBV12-4
D: -

CDR3: CASSPQGTSGGETQYF
DNA: TGTGCCAGCTCACCCCAAGGGACTAGCGGGGGTGAGACCCAGTACTTC
J: TRBJ2-5
size: -
V: TRBV18
D: TRBD2

CDR3: CASSPGGSYNEQFF
DNA: TGCGCCAGCAGCCCAGGAGGTTCCTACAATGAGCAGTTCTTC
J: TRBJ2-1
size: -
V: TRBV5-1
D: -

CDR3: CASSLSTVNTEAFF
DNA: TGTGCCAGCAGCCTCTCGACAGTGAACACTGAAGCTTTCTTT
J: TRBJ1-1
size: -
V: TRBV6-6
D: -

CDR3: CAWSVNQNGLSNSDSPLHF
DNA: TGTGCCTGGAGTGTAAACCAAAATGGTCTCAGTAACTCTGATTCACCCCTCCACTTT
J: TRBJ1-6
size: -
V: TRBV30
D: -

CDR3: CASSRTSGGAGITDTQYF
DNA: TGCGCCAGCAGCCGGACTAGCGGGGGGGCCGGCATTACAGATACGCAGTATTTT
J: TRBJ2-3
size: few
V: TRBV4-1
D: TRBD2

CDR3: CASSQGDRQGETQYF
DNA: TGTGCCAGCAGCCAAGGAGATAGACAGGGTGAGACCCAGTACTTC
J: TRBJ2-5
size: -
V: TRBV4-2
D: TRBD1

CDR3: CSVVLQGGKEKLFF
DNA: TGCAGCGTTGTCCTACAGGGGGGCAAAGAAAAACTGTTTTTT
J: TRBJ1-4
size: -
V: TRBV29-1
D: TRBD1

CDR3: CASSIDLAGSYNEQFF
DNA: TGTGCCAGTAGTATAGACCTAGCGGGGTCCTACAATGAGCAGTTCTTC
J: TRBJ2-1
size: -
V: TRBV19
D: TRBD2

CDR3: CASSPKGWEAFF
DNA: TGTGCCAGCAGTCCAAAGGGGTGGGAAGCTTTCTTT
J: TRBJ1-1
size: -
V: TRBV12-3/TRBV12-4
D: -

CDR3: CASSSQNRANQPQHF
DNA: TGTGCCAGCAGCTCCCAGAACAGGGCCAATCAGCCCCAGCATTTT
J: TRBJ1-5
size: -
V: TRBV5-6
D: -

CDR3: CASSRRVLGETQYF
DNA: TGTGCCAGCAGTAGGAGGGTCCTGGGAGAGACCCAGTACTTC
J: TRBJ2-5
size: -
V: TRBV6-2/TRBV6-3
D: -

CDR3: CASSTPRQGGEQNYGYTF
DNA: TGTGCCAGCAGCACCCCACGACAGGGAGGCGAGCAGAACTATGGCTACACCTTC
J: TRBJ1-2
size: -
V: TRBV7-9
D: TRBD1

CDR3: CASSLVGGETQYF
DNA: TGCGCCAGCAGCTTGGTAGGTGGGGAGACCCAGTACTTC
J: TRBJ2-5
size: -
V: TRBV5-1
D: -

CDR3: CASSLAPRNGYTF
DNA: TGTGCCAGCAGCTTAGCCCCAAGAAATGGCTACACCTTC
J: TRBJ1-2
size: -
V: TRBV7-2
D: -

CDR3: CASKRGPGLSDTQYF
DNA: TGCGCCAGCAAGAGGGGCCCGGGCCTTTCAGATACGCAGTATTTT
J: TRBJ2-3
size: -
V: TRBV5-1
D: -

CDR3: CASSRSGGTTEAFF
DNA: TGTGCCAGCAGCAGGAGCGGGGGGACCACTGAAGCTTTCTTT
J: TRBJ1-1
size: -
V: TRBV7-9
D: -

CDR3: CAWSPQGGTGELFF
DNA: TGTGCCTGGAGCCCCCAGGGAGGCACCGGGGAGCTGTTTTTT
J: TRBJ2-2
size: -
V: TRBV30
D: -

CDR3: CASSPSVASSGNTIYF
DNA: TGTGCCAGCAGCCCCTCGGTCGCAAGCTCTGGAAACACCATATATTTT
J: TRBJ1-3
size: few
V: TRBV7-2
D: -

CDR3: CASSELQGSFRVEQFF
DNA: TGTGCCAGCAGTGAATTACAGGGATCGTTCCGTGTTGAGCAGTTCTTC
J: TRBJ2-1
size: -
V: TRBV6-1
D: -

CDR3: CASSPYLGTDTQYF
DNA: TGTGCCAGCTCACCATATCTGGGCACAGATACGCAGTATTTT
J: TRBJ2-3
size: -
V: TRBV18
D: -

CDR3: CASSRMGETQYF
DNA: TGTGCCAGCAGTCGGATGGGAGAGACCCAGTACTTC
J: TRBJ2-5
size: -
V: TRBV11-2
D: -

CDR3: CASSYRRLSGANVLTF
DNA: TGTGCCAGCAGTTACAGACGGCTCTCTGGGGCCAACGTCCTGACTTTC
J: TRBJ2-6
size: -
V: TRBV6-5
D: -

CDR3: CAISESGLGGNTIYF
DNA: TGTGCCATCAGTGAGTCTGGGTTGGGCGGAAACACCATATATTTT
J: TRBJ1-3
size: -
V: TRBV10-3
D: -

CDR3: CASSFTGGSGNTIYF
DNA: TGTGCCAGCAGCTTCACAGGGGGCTCTGGAAACACCATATATTTT
J: TRBJ1-3
size: -
V: TRBV11-2
D: TRBD1

CDR3: CASSMAGATYNEQFF
DNA: TGTGCCAGCTCCATGGCGGGGGCGACTTACAATGAGCAGTTCTTC
J: TRBJ2-1
size: -
V: TRBV18
D: -

CDR3: CASRRTQGLEAFF
DNA: TGTGCCAGCAGGCGTACCCAGGGACTTGAAGCTTTCTTT
J: TRBJ1-1
size: -
V: TRBV12-3/TRBV12-4
D: -

CDR3: CASSLDYLRVSYNSPLHF
DNA: TGTGCCAGCAGCTTAGACTATCTTCGCGTCTCCTATAATTCACCCCTCCACTTT
J: TRBJ1-6
size: -
V: TRBV7-2
D: -

CDR3: CARGKGLAGGQETQYF
DNA: TGTGCCAGGGGTAAGGGACTAGCGGGGGGACAAGAGACCCAGTACTTC
J: TRBJ2-5
size: -
V: TRBV9
D: TRBD2

CDR3: CASSYPTGGSGNTIYF
DNA: TGTGCCAGCAGTTACCCTACAGGGGGCTCTGGAAACACCATATATTTT
J: TRBJ1-3
size: once
V: TRBV6-5
D: TRBD1

CDR3: CASSLTGEKNIQYF
DNA: TGTGCCAGCAGCCTAACGGGGGAGAAAAACATTCAGTACTTC
J: TRBJ2-4
size: -
V: TRBV3-1/TRBV3-2
D: -

CDR3: CASSRGEGDRNSPLHF
DNA: TGTGCCAGCAGTCGGGGGGAGGGGGACAGAAATTCACCCCTCCACTTT
J: TRBJ1-6
size: -
V: TRBV2
D: TRBD1

CDR3: CASSSYSGDRGVNEQFF
DNA: TGTGCCAGCAGCTCGTACAGTGGGGACAGGGGAGTAAATGAGCAGTTCTTC
J: TRBJ2-1
size: -
V: TRBV5-8
D: TRBD1

CDR3: CASSWDRQETQYF
DNA: TGTGCCAGCAGTTGGGACAGGCAAGAGACCCAGTACTTC
J: TRBJ2-5
size: -
V: TRBV6-2/TRBV6-3
D: TRBD1

CDR3: CASSRPQSGAQFF
DNA: TGTGCCAGCAGCCGACCCCAATCCGGGGCTCAGTTCTTC
J: TRBJ2-1
size: -
V: TRBV3-1/TRBV3-2
D: -

CDR3: CASSERRQGAGEQFF
DNA: TGTGCCAGCAGTGAACGGAGACAGGGGGCTGGTGAGCAGTTCTTC
J: TRBJ2-1
size: -
V: TRBV6-1
D: TRBD1

CDR3: CSVERLNTEAFF
DNA: TGCAGCGTTGAACGATTGAACACTGAAGCTTTCTTT
J: TRBJ1-1
size: -
V: TRBV29-1
D: -

CDR3: CASSADGFGNTIYF
DNA: TGTGCCAGCAGCGCGGATGGTTTTGGAAACACCATATATTTT
J: TRBJ1-3
size: -
V: TRBV9
D: -

CDR3: CASRIAGSTDTQYF
DNA: TGTGCCAGCAGGATAGCGGGGAGCACAGATACGCAGTATTTT
J: TRBJ2-3
size: -
V: TRBV6-5
D: TRBD2

CDR3: CASSLQGNDGNTIYF
DNA: TGCGCCAGCAGCTTACAGGGGAATGATGGAAACACCATATATTTT
J: TRBJ1-3
size: -
V: TRBV5-1
D: TRBD1

CDR3: CASSLTGALSGNTIYF
DNA: TGCGCCAGCAGCCTTACAGGGGCCCTCTCTGGAAACACCATATATTTT
J: TRBJ1-3
size: few
V: TRBV5-1
D: TRBD1

CDR3: CASSLRNTEAFF
DNA: TGTGCCAGCAGTTTAAGGAACACTGAAGCTTTCTTT
J: TRBJ1-1
size: -
V: TRBV27
D: -

CDR3: CASSLEQNTEAFF
DNA: TGCGCCAGCAGCTTGGAACAGAACACTGAAGCTTTCTTT
J: TRBJ1-1
size: -
V: TRBV5-1
D: -

CDR3: CASNESGHYSPLHF
DNA: TGTGCCAGCAATGAATCGGGACACTATTCACCCCTCCACTTT
J: TRBJ1-6
size: -
V: TRBV27
D: -

CDR3: CASNLAGSPLHF
DNA: TGTGCCAGCAACCTTGCGGGTTCACCCCTCCACTTT
J: TRBJ1-6
size: few
V: TRBV28
D: -

CDR3: CAISESEVGNTQYF
DNA: TGTGCCATCAGTGAGTCGGAAGTGGGAAATACGCAGTATTTT
J: TRBJ2-3
size: once
V: TRBV10-3
D: -

CDR3: CASRSSTGANVLTF
DNA: TGTGCCAGCAGATCCTCGACTGGGGCCAACGTCCTGACTTTC
J: TRBJ2-6
size: -
V: TRBV2
D: -

CDR3: CASSIWGPPDTQYF
DNA: TGTGCCAGCAGCATCTGGGGGCCCCCAGATACGCAGTATTTT
J: TRBJ2-3
size: once
V: TRBV7-2
D: -

CDR3: CASSLSSLEAFF
DNA: TGTGCCAGCAGCTTAAGCAGCCTTGAAGCTTTCTTT
J: TRBJ1-1
size: -
V: TRBV7-2
D: -

CDR3: CATSEPHSTGELFF
DNA: TGTGCCACCAGTGAGCCTCACAGCACCGGGGAGCTGTTTTTT
J: TRBJ2-2
size: once
V: TRBV24-1
D: -

CDR3: CASSRSTGTEKYGYTF
DNA: TGTGCCAGCTCCCGCTCCACCGGGACGGAGAAGTATGGCTACACCTTC
J: TRBJ1-2
size: -
V: TRBV18
D: -

CDR3: CASSQLGAGTNIQYF
DNA: TGTGCCAGCAGCCAATTGGGGGCGGGCACCAACATTCAGTACTTC
J: TRBJ2-4
size: -
V: TRBV3-1/TRBV3-2
D: -

CDR3: CASSLGQAGQQPQHF
DNA: TGTGCCAGTAGTCTAGGACAGGCGGGCCAGCAGCCCCAGCATTTT
J: TRBJ1-5
size: -
V: TRBV19
D: TRBD1

CDR3: CSVQPQGSGNTIYF
DNA: TGCAGCGTGCAACCCCAGGGTTCTGGAAACACCATATATTTT
J: TRBJ1-3
size: -
V: TRBV29-1
D: -

CDR3: CAIRNGGTDTQYF
DNA: TGTGCCATCAGGAACGGCGGAACAGATACGCAGTATTTT
J: TRBJ2-3
size: -
V: TRBV10-3
D: -

CDR3: CASSESSGAGETQYF
DNA: TGTGCCAGCAGTGAATCGTCGGGGGCCGGGGAGACCCAGTACTTC
J: TRBJ2-5
size: -
V: TRBV25-1
D: -

CDR3: CASSLGAQETQYF
DNA: TGCGCCAGCAGCTTGGGTGCCCAAGAGACCCAGTACTTC
J: TRBJ2-5
size: -
V: TRBV5-1
D: -